This is a list of T cell receptor beta chains from one sample in a study of blood T cells in healthy people across ages. Using its own MiXCR run on the 5' RACE reads, TCRdb lists one record per CDR3 protein. The table has roughly 1.5 million distinct CDR3 sequences, about 42% seen once. The sample consisted of blood. These receptors came from a woman aged 18 to 35 in good health. Each CDR3 is given with its conserved first and last residue. The D gene is left open where the match is weak. Rows give clone size only sometimes, using once, few, many, or a class for an expanded clone.

V	length	size	D	J	DNA	CDR3
TRBV27	17	few	-	TRBJ1-6	TGTGCCAGCAGTGAACTGAAAGCGGGCCCCCCTCTTGGAGCCCTCCACTTT	CASSELKAGPPLGALHF
TRBV5-1	13	-	TRBD1	TRBJ2-1	TGCGCCAGCAGTTCCAGGGGGATGAATGAGCAGTTCTTC	CASSSRGMNEQFF
TRBV12-3/TRBV12-4	15	-	TRBD2	TRBJ2-3	TGTGCCAGCAGCCTCCTGGGGGGGGTAGGGGATACGCAGTATTTT	CASSLLGGVGDTQYF
TRBV6-2/TRBV6-3	15	-	TRBD2	TRBJ2-7	TGTGCCAGCAGGAGAAGACTAGCGGCCTCCTACGAGCAGTACTTC	CASRRRLAASYEQYF
TRBV3-1	15	-	-	TRBJ2-1	TGTGCCAGCAGCCATAGCCAGGGCTCCTACAATGAGCAGTTCTTC	CASSHSQGSYNEQFF
TRBV6-2/TRBV6-3	14	-	-	TRBJ2-5	TGTGCCAGCACCACCAGCTTATTGGGAGAGACCCAGTACTTC	CASTTSLLGETQYF
TRBV5-1	14	few	TRBD1	TRBJ2-5	TGCGCCAGCGGGACAGGGGGCGTAGATGAGACCCAGTACTTC	CASGTGGVDETQYF
TRBV2	14	-	-	TRBJ2-3	TGTGCCAGCAGTGAAGGGCTAGCAGCAGATACGCAGTATTTT	CASSEGLAADTQYF
TRBV29-1	15	-	-	TRBJ2-4	TGCAGCGTTGATGGGATGGGGGTGGCCAAAAACATTCAGTACTTC	CSVDGMGVAKNIQYF
TRBV5-1	14	-	-	TRBJ1-3	TGCGCCAGCAGCCCGGGGGCGGACGGAAACACCATATATTTT	CASSPGADGNTIYF
TRBV12-3/TRBV12-4	13	-	-	TRBJ1-5	TGTGCCAGCAGTTTCGACGTGAATCAGCCCCAGCATTTT	CASSFDVNQPQHF
TRBV29-1	11	many	-	TRBJ2-3	TGCAGCGTTGGAGGCGCAGATACGCAGTATTTT	CSVGGADTQYF
TRBV27	16	few	-	TRBJ2-1	TGTGCCAGCAGTTTATCCCCCGCAGACTCCTACAATGAGCAGTTCTTC	CASSLSPADSYNEQFF
TRBV7-2	14	few	-	TRBJ2-1	TGTGCCAGCAGCAGACAGGTTCCTAAGGATGAGCAGTTCTTC	CASSRQVPKDEQFF
TRBV7-2	15	-	-	TRBJ2-5	TGTGCCAGCAGCTTAGCTAGGACAGCCCAAGAGACCCAGTACTTC	CASSLARTAQETQYF
TRBV2	14	-	TRBD2	TRBJ2-1	TGTGCCAGTGTTAGCGGGGGGGACTACAATGAGCAGTTCTTC	CASVSGGDYNEQFF
TRBV4-2	18	-	TRBD2	TRBJ2-1	TGTGCCAGCAGCCAAGACGGGTCAGCGGGAGGGCCTTACAATGAGCAGTTCTTC	CASSQDGSAGGPYNEQFF
TRBV6-6	14	-	-	TRBJ1-6	TGTGCCAGCAGTTGGGACACCGATAATTCACCCCTCCACTTT	CASSWDTDNSPLHF
TRBV6-2/TRBV6-3	15	-	-	TRBJ2-7	TGTGCCAGCAGTCCGCTGGCTAGCGCGAGACGCGAGCAGTACTTC	CASSPLASARREQYF
TRBV6-2/TRBV6-3	15	-	-	TRBJ1-1	TGTGCCAGCAGTTACTCGGCGGTATTGAACACTGAAGCTTTCTTT	CASSYSAVLNTEAFF
TRBV7-8	19	few	TRBD2	TRBJ2-3	TGTGCCGGCAGCTTAGAAGGACTAGCGGGAGAGGGGAGCACAGATACGCAGTATTTT	CAGSLEGLAGEGSTDTQYF
TRBV4-2	16	few	-	TRBJ2-3	TGTGCCAGCAGCCAAGAAACGGGAGTGGGTACAGATACGCAGTATTTT	CASSQETGVGTDTQYF
TRBV5-1	17	-	-	TRBJ2-3	TGCGCCAGCAGCTTGGAGCCGGAGTCCCGGCCCTTAGATACGCAGTATTTT	CASSLEPESRPLDTQYF
TRBV9	14	-	-	TRBJ2-7	TGTGCCAGCAGCGTAGTGGACCGACCCTACGAGCAGTACTTC	CASSVVDRPYEQYF